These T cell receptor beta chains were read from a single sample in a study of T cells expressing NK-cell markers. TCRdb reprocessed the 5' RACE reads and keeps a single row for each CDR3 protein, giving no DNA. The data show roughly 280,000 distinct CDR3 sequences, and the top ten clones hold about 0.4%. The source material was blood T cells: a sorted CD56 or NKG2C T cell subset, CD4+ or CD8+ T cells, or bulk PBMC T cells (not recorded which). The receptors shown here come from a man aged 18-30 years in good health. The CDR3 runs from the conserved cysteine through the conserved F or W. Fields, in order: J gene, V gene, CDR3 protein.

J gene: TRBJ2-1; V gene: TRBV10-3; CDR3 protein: CAISENAYKSSYNEQFF
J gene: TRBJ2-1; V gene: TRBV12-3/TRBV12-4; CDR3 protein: CASSEIGEQFF
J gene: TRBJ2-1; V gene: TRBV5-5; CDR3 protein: CASISRTDLNRINEQFF
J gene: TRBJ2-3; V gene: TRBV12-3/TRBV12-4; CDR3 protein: CASSLRFRGLAGDTQYF
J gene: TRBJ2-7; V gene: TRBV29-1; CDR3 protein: CSVLGRDHEQYF
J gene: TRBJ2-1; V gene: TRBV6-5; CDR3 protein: CASSYSGTGVKEQFF
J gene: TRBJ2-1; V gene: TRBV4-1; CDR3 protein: CASSQTSVQFF
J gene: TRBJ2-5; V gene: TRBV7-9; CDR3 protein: CASSPGQATQYF
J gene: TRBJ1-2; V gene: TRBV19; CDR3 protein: CASSTGHGTAKGGYTF
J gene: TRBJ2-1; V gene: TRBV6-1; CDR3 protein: CASSDGRDRGRNEQFF
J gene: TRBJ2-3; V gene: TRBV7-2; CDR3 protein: CASSLRSGKGTDTQYF
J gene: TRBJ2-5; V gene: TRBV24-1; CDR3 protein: CATSGQEETQYF
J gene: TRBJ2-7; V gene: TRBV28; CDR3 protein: CASSSGPGYRYEQYF
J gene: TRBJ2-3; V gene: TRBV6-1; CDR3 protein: CASRQTSGRSQYF
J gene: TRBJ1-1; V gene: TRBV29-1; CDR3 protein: CSVVLRRSNTEAFF
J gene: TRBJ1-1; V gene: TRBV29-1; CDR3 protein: CSVVVQAMNTEAFF
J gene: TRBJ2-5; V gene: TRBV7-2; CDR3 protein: CASSLDWAEETQYF
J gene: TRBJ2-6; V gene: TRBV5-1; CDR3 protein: CASSLGAQQLGANVLTF
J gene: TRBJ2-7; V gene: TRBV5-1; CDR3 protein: CASSTTSGSNHEQYF
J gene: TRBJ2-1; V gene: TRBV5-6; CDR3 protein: CASSQLGGDDNEQFF
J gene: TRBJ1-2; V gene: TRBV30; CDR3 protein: CAWVGLHYGYTF
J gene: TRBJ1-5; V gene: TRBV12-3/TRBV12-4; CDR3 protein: CASSLSRGNQPQHF
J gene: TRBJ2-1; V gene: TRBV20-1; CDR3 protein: CSARDVLAGGYNEQFF
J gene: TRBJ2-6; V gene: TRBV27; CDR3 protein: CASSGQGIADPGANVLTF
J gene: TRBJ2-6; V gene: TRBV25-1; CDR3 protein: CASSEAGANVLTF
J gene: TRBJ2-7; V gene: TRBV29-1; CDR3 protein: CSVDPDRAGEQYF
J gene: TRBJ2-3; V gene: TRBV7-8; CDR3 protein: CASNPRGSADTQYF
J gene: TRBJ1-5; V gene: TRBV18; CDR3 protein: CASSPPGGDQPQHF
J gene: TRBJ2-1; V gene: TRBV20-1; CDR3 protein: CSASTPTFTYNEQFF